A single T cell receptor (beta chain) is shown here with its context. What it recognizes is unknown. This entry is derived from a study of CD8+CD57+ T cells in acquired aplastic anemia. Study summary: Sorted CD4+ and CD8+ cells yielded DNA averaging around 3.2 ug. Among healthy donors, CD4+ cells averaged about 11 million reads. Study results and limitations: Patients shared some 29 CD8+ CDR3 sequences with controls.

TCR beta VDJ and CDR3 profiles were obtained from a genomic DNA template. TCRdb processed the reads anew with MiXCR; each CDR3 protein has one entry. The sample shows roughly 38,000 distinct CDR3 sequences, more than 65% of them seen only once. The clonotype was recovered from a human donor in good health, serving as a control. Sequenced: sorted CD4+, CD8+, or CD8+CD57+ T cells (not recorded which) from PBMCs.

The CDR3 reads CASSELAGASSQHF. The DNA of the CDR3 is TGTGCCAGTAGTGAGTTAGCAGGGGCAAGTTCCCAGCATTTT. This rearrangement joins TRBV7-9 to TRBJ1-5, with D possibly TRBD1 on 6 matching bases. The CDR3 loop spans 14 amino acids. Germline V gene sequence: CDR1 SEHNR, CDR2 FQNEAQ (reference sequence). The ends were cut back, 9 bases at V and 11 bases at J, with 23 bases in the middle.